The source of this TCR beta chain is a study of blood T cell repertoires in COVID-19. For the study at large: PBMCs, B-cell-depleted T cells, or T cells provided the cDNA or gDNA that made up the material.

Across about two dozen US areas, participants ranged in age from 18 to 89 years. Clinical history reported by participants formed the basis on which cohorts were assigned. Cohort 3 donors counted as recovered after two negative PCRs, clearance, or resolved symptoms. The length of the CDR3 is 17 residues. V lost 1 base, J lost 3 bases, and 16 bases lay in between. Germline V lookup: CDR1 LGHNA, CDR2 YSLEER. Data came from immunoSEQ multiplex PCR; TCRdb stores just in-frame clones and leaves some out. Altogether 250,000 or so clones are present, around 86% being singletons, with the ten largest covering under 2%.

The chain recombines TRBV4-3 with TRBJ1-3; D is possibly TRBD1 (5 bases). Source material: PBMCs or T cells enriched from blood (not recorded which). The source of this sequence is a man in his forties who had recovered from COVID-19. In nucleotides, the CDR3 is TGCGCCAGCAGCCAAGTGGGGGGAATGAATATTGGAAACACCATATATTTT. Encoded protein: CASSQVGGMNIGNTIYF.